This T cell receptor beta chain was captured in a study of OX40 agonist ivuxolimab in advanced cancers. The repertoire was sequenced with immunoSEQ multiplex PCR; TCRdb's copy has only in-frame clones and lacks some. This table has about 54,000 clones, roughly four fifths appearing once. The V gene's germline CDR1 is LNHNV and CDR2 YYDKDF (reference sequence). The CDR3 runs to 15 residues. The V end was cut by 0 bases, the J end by 3 bases, with 8 bases between. This receptor was obtained from an adult with an advanced solid tumor such as melanoma, head and neck, liver or kidney cancer. This sequence joins TRBV15 and TRBJ1-4; no reliable D call. Sequenced here: CD4+ or CD8+ T cells sorted from blood, sampled in a trial of the OX40 agonist ivuxolimab. The CDR3 loop is CATSRDYGANEKLFF. The CDR3 DNA sequence: TGTGCCACCAGCAGAGATTATGGAGCTAATGAAAAACTGTTTTTT.